What follows are 5 T cell receptor beta chains derived from one specimen sequenced in a study of cytomegalovirus exposure and HLA in healthy donors. The PCR was carried out with 60 Vbeta primers and 13 Jbeta primers. Profiled with immunoSEQ multiplex PCR; TCRdb holds only in-frame clones, not every one. The repertoire consists of some 120,000 clones, with 82% occurring once and the leading ten covering roughly 1.5%. Source material: PBMCs. Every receptor here comes from a woman younger than 35 in good health and CMV-seronegative.

This clone was recorded only once. This chain joins TRBV18 and TRBJ1-5; TRBD1 matches at 8 bases. The CDR3 extends over 13 amino acids. Germline V gene lookup returns CDR1 KGHSH and CDR2 LQKENI. V was clipped by 4 bases and J by 5 bases; unmatched bases: 1. CDR3: CASSQQGDQPQHF. The CDR3 bases are TGTGCCAGCTCACAACAGGGGGATCAGCCCCAGCATTTT.

The chain has TRBV5-4 and TRBJ1-1, with D possibly matching TRBD1 (5 bases). The CDR3 has 14 residues. Trimming took 4 bases from V and 0 from J, leaving 10 bases between them. Per the germline V gene, CDR1 is SGHNT and CDR2 is YYREEE (reference sequence). CDR3 nucleotide sequence: TGTGCCAGCAGCCCGCGGGGGATGAACACTGAAGCTTTCTTT. Residues: CASSPRGMNTEAFF.

Here the CDR3 reads CASSPDRLSGNTIYF. The CDR3 coding sequence is TGCGCCAGCAGCCCGGACAGACTCTCTGGAAACACCATATATTTT. The chain couples TRBV5-1 to TRBJ1-3; the D gene is possibly TRBD1 (6 bases). Germline-derived CDR1 and CDR2 are SGHRS and YFSETQ. Trimming left V 4 bases short and J 0 bases short, with 11 bases between. This CDR3 region has 15 residues. The full variable domain, in which reference TRBV5-1 and TRBJ1-3 provide the parts outside the CDR3, is KAGVTQTPRYLIKTRGQQVTLSCSPISGHRSVSWYQQTPGQGLQFLFEYFSETQRNKGNFPGRFSGRQFSNSRSEMNVSTLELGDSALYLCASSPDRLSGNTIYFGEGSWLTVV.

This clone has a single count. The rearrangement links TRBV5-4 to TRBJ2-3; 10 nucleotides line up with TRBD2. Germline CDR1 is SGHNT and CDR2 is YYREEE (reference sequence). This CDR3 is 18 amino acids long. The V gene end was trimmed by 1 base and the J gene end by 1 base; junction bases not matched to a gene: 9. CDR3 in amino acids: CASSLRASGSGGTDTQYF. CDR3 coding DNA: TGTGCCAGCAGCTTGAGGGCTAGCGGGAGCGGGGGCACAGATACGCAGTATTTT.

The DNA of the CDR3 is TGCGCCAGCAGCTCGGGTTTTAATTCACCCCTCCACTTT. This translates into CASSSGFNSPLHF. This chain connects TRBV5-1 to TRBJ1-6; no clear D gene. Per the germline V gene, CDR1 is SGHRS and CDR2 is YFSETQ. The CDR3 spans 13 residues. Trimming stripped 3 bases from V and 6 bases from J, with 7 bases between.